This T cell receptor beta chain was captured in a study of blood T cell repertoires in COVID-19 (dated by TCRdb to about 2020). Background on the whole study: The collaborator samples originated in the United States, Italy and Spain and spanned the acute and convalescent phases of COVID-19. The sample metadata nearly always contained a de-identified subject ID, COVID-19 status, age in years and sex. The samples were drawn from the first 160 participants of the ongoing ImmuneRACE study and from over 950 subjects provided by 6 global collaborators. The repertoires were released in a freely available public database intended as a resource for research on the immune response to SARS-CoV-2. The dataset comprised deeply sampled blood TCRbeta repertoires from subjects exposed to, actively infected with, or recovered from COVID-19. The prospective study material was composed of cDNA or gDNA derived from T cells, B-cell-depleted T cells, or PBMCs. Where HLA class I and class II types were available, the types were taken from metadata supplied by the sample provider, not from assay-based typing. The paper as a whole reports these results and caveats: Clinical and demographic metadata were provided uncurated, with the amount varying by source and participant.

Remarks on this clone: Its antigen is still unknown. There are no base qualities to consult, and no much larger clone falls within one base.

One collaborating source in Seattle enrolled patients during active infection and followed them longitudinally through the course of disease. The collaborating institutions used their own protocols to collect whole blood in K2EDTA tubes. For TCRbeta analysis, collaborator samples were shipped as frozen whole blood, as isolated PBMCs, or as DNA extracted from either sample type. The immunoSEQ Assay, a bias-controlled multiplex PCR, was used to amplify TCRbeta CDR3 regions from genomic DNA. The authors' analysis ran thus. Nucleated cell counts per sample were estimated from amplification of reference gene primers within the assay. Sequence reads were collapsed and filtered to measure the absolute abundance of every unique TCRbeta CDR3 rearrangement. Productive Simpson clonality was computed per sample as the square root of Simpson's diversity index over productive rearrangements. What TCRdb holds here is the immuneACCESS table cut down to in-frame rearrangements. Part of the clones is not present; checked against another copy, under half of the missing clones reflect an unresolved V gene, and the others are unexplained. The DNA gave D and trimming, while V, J and clone size come from that table. Here the sample has approximately 290,000 clones; roughly 90% occur a single time. Roughly 11% of the sample lies in the top ten.

Reading from cysteine to phenylalanine, the CDR3 counts 13 amino acids. Only CDR3 DNA remains: 39 bases, in frame from the first base. CDR1 and CDR2 are read off the germline V gene as MDHEN and SYDVKM. V gives up 2 bases and J gives up 1 base, and the segment between their germline ends measures 3 bases. Specimen: peripheral blood. The receptor comes from a woman in her 30s with COVID-19, enrolled during active disease. The sequence joins TRBV28 to TRBJ1-5; the D gene assignment is ambiguous. The nucleotides read TGTGCCAGCAGTTTACCGAGCAATCAGCCCCAGCATTTT. Translated, this gives CASSLPSNQPQHF. The variable domain in full, with residues beyond the CDR3 obtained from the reference TRBV28 and TRBJ1-5 genes, is DVKVTQSSRYLVKRTGEKVFLECVQDMDHENMFWYRQDPGLGLRLIYFSYDVKMKEKGDIPEGYSVSREKKERFSLILESASTNQTSMYLCASSLPSNQPQHFGDGTRLSIL.